Listed here are 7 T cell receptor beta chains from one sample, sequenced in a study of a mutant IDH1 vaccine in newly diagnosed glioma. For these receptors, no antigen is known. Time point specified: week 5, during vaccination. Every single dose of the vaccine, 300 ug of mutant IDH1 20-mer peptide, came with topical imiquimod. The data were produced by immunoSEQ multiplex PCR, yet TCRdb's version contains in-frame clones alone and is incomplete. The data hold tens of thousands of clones, with around 85% observed a single time. The sample in question was PBMCs, obtained from a glioma patient whose treatment included an IDH1 peptide vaccine. The source is a man aged 40-49 years with glioma.

The chain has TRBV18 and TRBJ1-1; D is unclear. The CDR3 runs 13 residues. Germline CDR1 is KGHSH and CDR2 is LQKENI. V lost 3 bases to trimming and J lost 5 bases, with 10 bases between them. This chain's CDR3 is CASSPPAQTEAFF. The CDR3 nucleotides read TGTGCCAGCTCACCCCCCGCGCAGACTGAAGCTTTCTTT.

V usage is TRBV5-1 and J usage is TRBJ2-7; 12 nucleotides agree with TRBD2. Germline V gives CDR1 SGHRS, CDR2 YFSETQ. The V segment lost 3 bases and the J segment 3 bases; nucleotides outside the gene matches: 1. This CDR3 is 14 amino acids long. The CDR3 nucleotides are TGCGCCAGCAGCTCGGGACTAGCGGGCTACGAGCAGTACTTC. It encodes CASSSGLAGYEQYF.

CDR3 in amino acids: CATKVLYEQYF. The DNA of the CDR3 is TGTGCCACTAAGGTGCTCTACGAGCAGTACTTC. The chain recombines TRBV6-5 with TRBJ2-7; no reliable D call. The V gene's germline CDR1 is MNHEY and CDR2 SVGAGI. CDR3 length equals 11 residues. V dropped 10 bases and J dropped 3 bases, with 10 bases sitting between them.

This rearrangement joins TRBV5-1 to TRBJ2-7, with 8 nucleotides matching TRBD2. V dropped 1 base and J dropped 2; count of bases not matched to a gene: 8. Germline V gene sequence: CDR1 SGHRS, CDR2 YFSETQ. This CDR3 has 16 residues. CDR3 sequence reads: CASSLKVSGVAYEQYF. The CDR3 bases are TGCGCCAGCAGCTTGAAGGTTAGCGGGGTAGCCTACGAGCAGTACTTC. Full variable domain (outside the CDR3, taken from reference TRBV5-1 and TRBJ2-7): KAGVTQTPRYLIKTRGQQVTLSCSPISGHRSVSWYQQTPGQGLQFLFEYFSETQRNKGNFPGRFSGRQFSNSRSEMNVSTLELGDSALYLCASSLKVSGVAYEQYFGPGTRLTVT.

The V gene is TRBV6-6, the J gene TRBJ1-4; D may be TRBD1 (6 bases). Germline CDR1 MNHNY, CDR2 SVGAGI (reference sequence). This CDR3 spans 13 amino acids. DNA of the CDR3: TGTGCAACCAAGGGGGGTACTAATGAAAAACTGTTTTTT. This codes for CATKGGTNEKLFF.

The chain uses TRBV7-8 and TRBJ1-3; weak D call: TRBD1 (6 bases). In germline, CDR1 is SGHVS, CDR2 FQNEAQ. This CDR3 is 15 amino acids long. V shed 6 bases and J shed 4 bases, with 16 bases lying between them. The CDR3 region is CASRLQGSRGNTIYF. As DNA, the CDR3 is TGTGCCAGCAGGTTACAGGGTTCGAGGGGAAACACCATATATTTT.

The genes are TRBV7-6 and TRBJ1-3; TRBD1 agrees at 8 bases. V shed 2 bases and J 4 bases; nucleotides not matched to a gene: 4. CDR1 and CDR2 from the germline V gene are SGHVS and FNYEAQ. CDR3 length equals 15 residues. The CDR3 DNA reads as TGTGCCAGCAGCTTACGCAGGGGGCAGGGAAACACCATATATTTT. Protein product: CASSLRRGQGNTIYF.